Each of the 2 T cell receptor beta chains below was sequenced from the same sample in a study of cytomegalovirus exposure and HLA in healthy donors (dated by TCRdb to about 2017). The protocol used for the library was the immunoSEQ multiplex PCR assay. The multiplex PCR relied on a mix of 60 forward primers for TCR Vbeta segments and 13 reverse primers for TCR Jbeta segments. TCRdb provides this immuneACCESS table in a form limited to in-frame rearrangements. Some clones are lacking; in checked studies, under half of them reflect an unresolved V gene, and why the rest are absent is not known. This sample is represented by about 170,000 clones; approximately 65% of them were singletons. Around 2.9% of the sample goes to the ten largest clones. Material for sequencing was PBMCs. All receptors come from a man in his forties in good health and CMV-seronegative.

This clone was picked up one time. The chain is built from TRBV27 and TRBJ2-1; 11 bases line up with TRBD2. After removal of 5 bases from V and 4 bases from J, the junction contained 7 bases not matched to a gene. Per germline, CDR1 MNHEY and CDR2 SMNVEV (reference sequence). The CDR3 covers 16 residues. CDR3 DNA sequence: TGTGCCAGCAGTCTCCCCGGGACTAGCGGATACAATGAGCAGTTCTTC. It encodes CASSLPGTSGYNEQFF.

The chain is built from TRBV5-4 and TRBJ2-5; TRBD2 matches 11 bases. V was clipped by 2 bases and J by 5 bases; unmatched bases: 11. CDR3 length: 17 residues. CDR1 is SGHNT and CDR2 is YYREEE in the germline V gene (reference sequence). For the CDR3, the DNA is TGTGCCAGCAGCTTTAGCCTAGCGGGAGGCTTGGGGGAGACCCAGTACTTC. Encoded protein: CASSFSLAGGLGETQYF.